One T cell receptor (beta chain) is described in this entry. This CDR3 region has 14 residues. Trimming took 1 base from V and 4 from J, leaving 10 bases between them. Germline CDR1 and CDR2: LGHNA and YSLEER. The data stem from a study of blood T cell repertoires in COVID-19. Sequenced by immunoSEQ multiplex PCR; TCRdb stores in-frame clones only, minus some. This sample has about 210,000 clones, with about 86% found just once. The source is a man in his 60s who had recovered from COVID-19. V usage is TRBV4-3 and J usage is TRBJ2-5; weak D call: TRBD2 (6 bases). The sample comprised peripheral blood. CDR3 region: CASSQAGVGETQYF. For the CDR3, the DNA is TGCGCCAGCAGCCAAGCGGGGGTTGGAGAGACCCAGTACTTC.